This T cell receptor (beta chain) was found in a study of blood T cell repertoires in COVID-19. As for the study in general: Both acute and convalescent COVID-19 samples were obtained from the United States, Italy and Spain. T cells, B-cell-depleted T cells, or PBMCs supplied cDNA or gDNA.

V was trimmed by 1 base and J by 0 bases, leaving 7 bases between them. The CDR3 length is 15 residues. Germline assignment: CDR1 SGHNT and CDR2 YENEEA. In the original workflow: Amplifying reference gene primers gave estimates of nucleated cell counts. Method: immunoSEQ multiplex PCR; TCRdb's copy keeps in-frame clones and lacks some. V, J and clone size were drawn from that table, and D and trimming were deduced from the DNA. Among about 100,000 clones listed, 75% to 95% were seen once. The source of this sequence is a woman in her 30s with acute or convalescent COVID-19. Material for sequencing was peripheral blood. The chain has TRBV11-3 and TRBJ2-1; no clear D gene. CDR3 residues: CASSLAMNSYNEQFF. CDR3 bases: TGTGCCAGCAGCTTAGCTATGAACTCCTACAATGAGCAGTTCTTC.